This TCR beta chain comes out of a study of blood T cell repertoires in COVID-19. Whole-study context: Spain, Italy and the United States supplied samples that represented acute and convalescent COVID-19. Sample material is recorded as cDNA or gDNA derived from T cells, B-cell-depleted T cells, or PBMCs.

Source study methods: How many nucleated cells were present was estimated from reference gene primer amplification. Method: immunoSEQ multiplex PCR; TCRdb's copy keeps in-frame clones and lacks some. V, J and clone size are those of that table, while D and trimming were read from the DNA. The sample contains approximately 160,000 clones, 65% to 80% of which appear only once. Germline V CDR1 and CDR2: MNHEY, SVGEGT. The CDR3 has 14 amino acids. Trimming took off 4 bases at V and 0 bases at J, with 9 bases between the two ends. This sequence was found in a man in his 60s with acute or convalescent COVID-19. The sequencing sample was made of peripheral blood. The chain carries TRBV6-2 or TRBV6-3 and TRBJ1-1; the D gene is possibly TRBD1 (6 bases). CDR3 in amino acids: CASSWTEMNTEAFF. In DNA form, the CDR3 reads TGTGCCAGCAGTTGGACAGAGATGAACACTGAAGCTTTCTTT.